This T cell receptor beta chain was captured by sequencing in a study of cytomegalovirus exposure and HLA in healthy donors (dated by TCRdb to 2016 to 2017). In terms of the full investigation: In an earlier analysis of under 750 of the donors, approximately 300 Gb of sequence data and approximately 100 million unique TCR beta sequences from about 190 million T cells were reported. An early release covering some 640 HLA-typed donors comprised about 300 gigabases of sequencing data and approximately 85 million unique TCR sequences. Among the roughly 400 genotyped donors, under 90% belonged to the genetic ancestry cluster associated with self-reported Caucasian donors. The study aimed to test whether signatures of past pathogen exposure could be identified by cataloging public T cell receptors. The T cell repertoires of under 700 subjects were profiled by immunosequencing and related to cytomegalovirus serostatus. Along with the roughly 670-subject first cohort, a separate validation cohort of over 90 different subjects was used. High-throughput TCR immunosequencing, statistical association of individual TCRs with disease status, and machine learning were combined to predict cytomegalovirus infection status. A later analysis re-examined previously published TCR beta repertoires from 610 or so donors and added high-resolution HLA genotyping to investigate patterns of TCR occurrence. Rather than using new phenotypic data, the later analysis identified candidate immune exposures from TCR beta sequences and from how often those sequences occurred across donors. An earlier analysis of several hundred of the donors used high-throughput TCR beta sequencing to judge whether each TCR beta V gene segment behaved as functional or pseudogenic. Alongside the repertoire data, information on donor age, sex, ethnicity and CMV serostatus was compiled. In a later genetic analysis, genome-wide SNP genotypes for about 55% of the 666 donors were used, and that subset was treated as a discovery cohort. Every discovery cohort repertoire had been produced on one sequencing platform. Class I and class II HLA loci were covered by the typing at four-digit resolution. The number of donors typed differed by locus, with roughly 629-640 for A, B, C, DRB1 and DQB1, 522 for DQA1, 600 to 610 for DPA1, and approximately 470 for DPB1. Roughly 5 DR-DQ haplotypes were handled as single units for association and clustering, since linkage in the cohort was strong. On average, over 200,000 unique TCR beta nucleotide sequences were sequenced per donor among roughly 430 genotyped donors of the cohort, with 15% to 20% of those sequences being non-productive. General study outcomes and caveats: In a later analysis, TCR association rates were found to vary across HLA loci, with the most associated TCRs seen for DRB1 alleles and the fewest for HLA-C alleles. The classifier was reported to diagnose cytomegalovirus status with high specificity and sensitivity in both the original and validation cohorts. Three of the identified cytomegalovirus-associated TCR beta chains were confirmed in vitro to be specific for cytomegalovirus antigens. A total of roughly 160 TCR beta chains were listed by the study as associated with cytomegalovirus. Because HLA typing was unavailable for some donors at each locus, only the typed subset was used in association tests. The 87-base-pair reads could not distinguish some IMGT-functional V segments, including TRBV6-2 and TRBV6-3, so those segments were excluded. Presence/absence analyses assumed roughly uniform sequencing depth across donors, an assumption that may not hold. A later analysis reported that several top co-occurrence clusters appeared linked to parvovirus B19, influenza, CMV and Epstein-Barr virus. A later analysis found that HLA-associated TCR beta chains were more clonally expanded and had lower generation probabilities than equally common non-associated chains. An earlier analysis of approximately 500 of the donors showed that most TCR beta V segments appeared in productive rearrangements either about 90% or about 30% of the time, which broadly matched IMGT annotations. Assigning TCR associations to individual alleles was difficult when HLA alleles, especially DR and DQ, strongly co-occurred. Most TCR sequences were observed very rarely across donors, whereas some public TCRs were present in many individuals. Most CMV-associated TCR beta chains appeared to be HLA-restricted in a later analysis, and the HLA associations seemed to be driven largely by CMV exposure. For the cohort, immune exposure information was limited to CMV serostatus. A further reported finding was that TCR beta sequences accurately predicted the HLA-A and HLA-B alleles for most subjects in the first cohort. Because counts were too low, roughly 18 rarely observed V segments, including chromosome 9 orphons, were left out of the earlier analysis of approximately 500 of the donors. A group of highly shared sequence variants was considered likely to be a technical artifact of the sequencing pipeline. According to a later genetic analysis, donors in an Asian-associated ancestry cluster had fewer N-insertions in productive TCRs than the approximately 710-donor mean. This cohort had only TCR beta chains sequenced, and the lack of alpha or paired-chain data limited which features could be detected. In a later analysis, some 17,000 TCR beta sequences were associated with specific HLA alleles at a false discovery rate of 0.05. Correlated functional status among segregating V segments might be attributable to linkage disequilibrium, but an unknown experimental factor could not be ruled out. According to the authors, the approach could potentially be generalized to other disease states and immunological phenotypes. An association between a missense DCLRE1C variant and V-gene and J-gene trimming of TCR beta chains was found in a later genetic analysis and replicated in an independent cohort.

CDR1 is given as SGHRS and CDR2 as YFSETQ, both from the germline V gene. For this chain, trimming is 1 base at the V end and 0 bases at the J end, and the number of junction bases without a gene match is 11. The CDR3 covers 19 residues, taking in both the cysteine and the phenylalanine. The DNA shown is the 57-base CDR3, in frame from base 1. To note about this clone: Its binding antigen is unknown. Per-nucleotide qualities are absent, and no much larger clonotype sits a single base away.

In total, roughly 710 healthy bone marrow donors made up the cohort. All cohort members were sampled while nominally healthy, although unrecorded immune exposures were likely present. The donor was CMV seropositive and belonged to the group of 250 to 300 seropositive cohort members. Each donor provided a peripheral blood sample, and peripheral blood mononuclear cells were used for TCR beta sequencing. The Qiagen DNeasy Blood Extraction Kit was used to extract genomic DNA from the blood cell samples. Libraries came from the immunoSEQ multiplex PCR assay. A mixture of 60 forward primers for TCR Vbeta segments and 13 reverse primers for TCR Jbeta segments was used in the multiplex PCR. The CDR3 region of rearranged TCR beta genes was amplified from genomic DNA with a multiplex PCR assay. The amplified TCR beta libraries were sequenced on the Illumina HiSeq System as 87-base-pair reads. The source study handled its data this way. A later analysis tallied approximately 87 million unique TCR beta chains across the 600 to 700 repertoires, and approximately 9.9 million of those chains were shared by two or more donors. Raw reads were error-corrected and collapsed into unique sequences by a nearest-neighbor algorithm in which closely related sequences were merged to remove PCR and sequencing errors. Alignment of CDR3 sequences to IMGT reference sequences was used to assign V, D and J gene segments. Each retained sequence needed at least a six-nucleotide match to both a V gene segment and a J gene segment. A rearrangement was called productive if the CDR3 had no stop codons and remained in frame with V and J, and every other rearrangement was called non-productive. CDR3 was defined by IMGT convention, running from the second conserved V-encoded cysteine to the conserved J-encoded phenylalanine. The earlier analysis of roughly 590 of the donors excluded any sequence lacking an unambiguous match to a single V gene segment. In an earlier analysis of more than 500 of the donors, a V segment was called functional when productive rearrangements were above 56.7%, and segregating when the standard deviation between donors exceeded 5%. A statistical classification framework was developed to diagnose cytomegalovirus status using the catalog of TCR beta chain sequences. In a later analysis, V and J genes were assigned by comparing TCR nucleotide sequences against IMGT/GENE-DB human TR gene sequences. A later analysis assigned CDR3 sequences and most-parsimonious VDJ recombination scenarios with the TCRdist pipeline. In a later analysis, each TCR beta chain was defined by its CDR3 amino acid sequence together with its V-gene family, and reads lacking a unique V-gene family were excluded. As a way to deal with suspected cross-contamination and a sequencing artifact, a later analysis dropped 640 or so nucleotide sequences that were highly shared and had low generation probability. For each public chain, a later analysis derived a clonal expansion index from normalized ranks of inferred template counts within each repertoire. In a later analysis, generation probabilities were computed with a VDJ recombination model fitted to out-of-frame rearrangements, and the resulting probabilities were checked against IGoR. A later analysis scored TCR-TCR, TCR-HLA and TCR-CMV co-occurrence with hypergeometric tests, applying a repertoire-size bias correction to TCR pairs. A later analysis estimated false discovery rates by permuting HLA or CMV assignments 20 times. In a later analysis, co-occurring TCRs were grouped with DBSCAN, and TCRdist sequence similarity was added when clustering was performed within HLA-allele-positive subsets. Repertoires with fewer than 30,000 or more than 120,000 public chains, plus five repertoires with anomalous nucleotide sharing, were excluded from co-occurrence clustering. The table was pulled from immuneACCESS by TCRdb, which kept in-frame rearrangements only. Such tables lose some clones; where checked, under half of the loss comes from unresolved V genes, and the rest has no known cause. V, J and clone size were drawn from that table, and D and trimming were deduced from the DNA. The table for this sample lists about 190,000 clones; about 77% of them were counted only once. The top ten hold more than 4% of the sample.

Input material: PBMCs. The chain is encoded by TRBV5-1 joined to TRBJ2-3; 10 central bases correspond to TRBD2. The TCR originated in a young man in good health and CMV-seropositive. The DNA sequence reads TGCGCCAGCAGCTTGACGCCCCTTTTAGCGGGGGGAAGCACAGATACGCAGTATTTT. Its translation reads: CASSLTPLLAGGSTDTQYF.